These 13 T cell receptor beta chains came from one sample sequenced in a study of blood T cell repertoires in COVID-19. Sequenced by immunoSEQ multiplex PCR; TCRdb stores in-frame clones only, minus some. The sample consists of hundreds of thousands of clones, about 90% of them appearing once. Material: peripheral blood. The receptor source for this set is a man younger than 30 with active or convalescent COVID-19.

The V and J genes are TRBV7-3 and TRBJ2-1; 8 bases are a match to TRBD2. The germline CDR1 and CDR2 sequences are SGHTA and FQGTGA. Trimming removed 2 bases from V and 5 bases from J; junction bases left unmatched: 2. The CDR3 covers 14 residues. The chain's CDR3 is CASSLRGGNNEQFF. The CDR3 DNA follows: TGTGCCAGCAGCTTACGCGGGGGGAACAATGAGCAGTTCTTC.

The chain recombines TRBV6-6 with TRBJ2-4, with unresolved D. This CDR3 region has 14 residues. The V end lost 5 bases, the J end lost 0 bases, and 8 bases lay between the germline ends. CDR1 is MNHNY and CDR2 is SVGAGI in the germline V gene (reference sequence). The CDR3 loop is CASSDTVAKNIQYF. As DNA, the CDR3 is TGTGCCAGCAGTGATACGGTAGCCAAAAACATTCAGTACTTC.

The chain employs TRBV7-9 and TRBJ1-1, with 9 nucleotides matching TRBD1. The V segment lost 3 bases and the J segment 1 base; nucleotides outside the gene matches: 3. The V gene's germline CDR1 is SEHNR and CDR2 FQNEAQ (reference sequence). The CDR3 sequence is 15 residues long. Here the CDR3 reads CASSFGQGRNTEAFF. DNA of the CDR3: TGTGCCAGCAGCTTCGGACAGGGGAGGAACACTGAAGCTTTCTTT.

This clone showed up just once. This chain joins TRBV19 and TRBJ1-5; tentative D call: TRBD1 (5 bases). Deletions cut 1 base from V and 0 bases from J, with 7 bases between. Germline V lookup: CDR1 LNHDA, CDR2 SQIVND (reference sequence). The CDR3 is 15 amino acids. The chain's CDR3 is CASSIGGNSNQPQHF. The CDR3, as DNA: TGTGCCAGTAGTATAGGGGGCAATAGCAATCAGCCCCAGCATTTT.

The DNA for the CDR3 is TGTGCCAGCAGCTTACAAGTGGGCGCCGGCTATGGCTACACCTTC. Amino acids: CASSLQVGAGYGYTF. The V call is TRBV28, the J call TRBJ1-2; D is ambiguous. This CDR3 contains 15 residues. CDR1 is MDHEN, CDR2 SYDVKM, per germline. Deletions cut 6 bases from V and 4 bases from J, with 18 bases between.

This clone appeared a single time. V and J are TRBV6-1 and TRBJ2-7; 8 bases fit TRBD1. Germline V CDR1 and CDR2: MNHNS, SASEGT. V shed 3 bases and J 7 bases; nucleotides not matched to a gene: 14. The CDR3 loop spans 16 amino acids. The DNA for the CDR3 is TGTGCCAGCAGTGAGGACAGGGCCCTACGGGAAGGGGAGCAGTACTTC. This sequence encodes CASSEDRALREGEQYF.

The rearrangement joins TRBV5-8 to TRBJ1-3; D gene unclear. From germline, CDR1 is SGHTS and CDR2 YDEGEE. Deletions cut 4 bases from V and 4 bases from J, with 12 bases between. The CDR3 has 14 residues. In DNA, the CDR3 is TGTGCCAGCAGCGATCGCGGACTGGGAAACACCATATATTTT. Protein sequence: CASSDRGLGNTIYF.

The V gene is TRBV19, the J gene TRBJ1-3; D is possibly TRBD1 (5 bases). Germline V gives CDR1 LNHDA, CDR2 SQIVND (reference sequence). Deletions cut 3 bases from V and 4 bases from J, with 13 bases between. The CDR3 sequence is 15 residues long. The CDR3 loop reads CASSIGHGFGNTIYF. In DNA form, the CDR3 reads TGTGCCAGTAGTATTGGACACGGCTTCGGAAACACCATATATTTT.

V is TRBV5-5 and J is TRBJ2-3, with TRBD2 as a possible D gene (5 bases). V lost 0 bases and J 10 bases, leaving 9 bases between the germline ends. Germline CDR1 SGHKS, CDR2 YYEKEE (reference sequence). The CDR3 is 12 amino acids. CDR3: CASSLGPEAQYF. The CDR3 DNA reads TGTGCCAGCAGCTTGGGACCGGAGGCGCAGTATTTT.

The rearrangement joins TRBV6-5 to TRBJ1-5; 7 bases match TRBD1. The CDR3 sequence is 14 residues long. Trimming cost V 7 bases and J 4 bases; bases outside gene matches: 7. CDR1 and CDR2 (germline): MNHEY, SVGAGI. The CDR3 DNA follows: TGTGCCAGCAAACCAGGGGGTGGGAATCAGCCCCAGCATTTT. Encoded protein: CASKPGGGNQPQHF.

The chain couples TRBV11-1 to TRBJ2-5; D perhaps matches TRBD2 (6 bases). The CDR3 has 14 amino acids. Per germline, CDR1 SGHAT and CDR2 FQDESV (reference sequence). V was trimmed by 7 bases and J by 4 bases, leaving 16 bases between them. The CDR3 here is CASTGGSHRETQYF. The CDR3 nucleotides are TGTGCCAGCACCGGAGGGAGCCACCGAGAGACCCAGTACTTC.

CDR3 DNA: TGCAGTGCTAGTAACCCCCGGGACAGGGCCCCCTACGAGCAGTACTTC. The encoded protein is CSASNPRDRAPYEQYF. The V call is TRBV20-1, the J call TRBJ2-7; 9 bases match TRBD1. Germline CDR1 is DFQATT and CDR2 is SNEGSKA (reference sequence). With 3 bases clipped from V and 2 bases from J, the junction kept 11 bases outside the gene matches. This CDR3 comprises 16 residues.

V is TRBV19 and J is TRBJ1-1, with 12 bases fitting TRBD1. The length of the CDR3 is 15 residues. The germline V gene encodes CDR1 LNHDA and CDR2 SQIVND (reference sequence). V lost 3 bases, J lost 11 bases, and 10 bases stayed unmatched. For the CDR3, the DNA is TGTGCCAGTAGTATGGCCGGGACAGGGGGCAGAGGGGCTTTCTTT. This sequence encodes CASSMAGTGGRGAFF.